This T cell receptor beta chain was recovered during a study of T cells in Graves' hyperthyroidism and ophthalmopathy. General study points: Among clonotypes expanded in thyroid above 0.001, most were also found in blood.

The investigators amplified TCR beta CDR3 regions from RNA transcripts. The HTBI set primed first-round TCR CDR3 RT-PCR. TCRdb fed the multiplex PCR reads into MiXCR, producing one record per CDR3 protein. Of around 690,000 distinct CDR3 sequences detected, more than 20% appear once; the ten largest clones hold under 35%. In its sample, this clonotype was seen many times. Its matching antigen is unknown. Thyroid ultrasound and orbital computed tomography, with clinical symptoms and serum thyroxine and TRAb, informed diagnoses. CDR1 is DFQATT and CDR2 is SNEGSKA in the germline V gene (reference sequence). CDR3 size: 14 residues. Trimming shortened V by 4 bases and J by 3 bases, and 16 bases separated the two germline ends.

The J gene is TRBJ2-7, the V gene TRBV20-1, with no clear D. The origin of this receptor is a young man with Graves' ophthalmopathy. What was sequenced was blood. The CDR3 region is CSANGGSLVYEQYF. The CDR3 DNA follows: TGCAGTGCTAATGGCGGATCGTTAGTCTACGAGCAGTACTTC.